Presented here are 29 T cell receptor beta chains from one specimen sequenced in a study of blood T cells in healthy people across ages. For the second PCR, which ran for about 7 to 11 cycles, a sample-barcoded 5' primer and a J-beta primer mix were used. Each CDR3 protein gets one entry after TCRdb re-called the 5' RACE reads with MiXCR. The sample has over a million distinct CDR3 sequences, around 43% seen once. Material: blood. The receptors were gathered from a woman between 55 and 75 years old in good health.

This sequence joins TRBV7-9 and TRBJ1-3, with D possibly being TRBD1 (5 bases). Looked up from germline, CDR1 is SEHNR and CDR2 is FQNEAQ (reference sequence). Trimming shortened V by 0 bases and J by 8 bases, and 11 bases separated the two germline ends. This CDR3 spans 14 amino acids. CDR3 loop: CASSLAGAPDTIYF. In DNA, the CDR3 is TGTGCCAGCAGCTTAGCAGGGGCGCCTGACACCATATATTTT.

This chain links TRBV20-1 with TRBJ2-5, with TRBD2 identical over 11 bases. In germline, CDR1 is DFQATT, CDR2 SNEGSKA (reference sequence). Trimming cost V 0 bases and J 5 bases; bases outside gene matches: 5. The CDR3 contains 15 residues. In nucleotides, the CDR3 is TGCAGTGCTAGAGATTTACTAGCGGGAGTTGAGACCCAGTACTTC. This gives the protein CSARDLLAGVETQYF.

The chain employs TRBV28 and TRBJ1-4; 7 nucleotides line up with TRBD1. Germline CDR1 MDHEN, CDR2 SYDVKM. The J segment lost 7 bases and the V segment lost 5 bases, leaving 7 bases of the junction unmatched. The CDR3 contains 14 residues. CDR3 nucleotides: TGTGCCAGCAGTCCCTCGACAGGGCCTGAAAAACTGTTTTTT. It is translated as CASSPSTGPEKLFF. Supplemented by reference TRBV28 and TRBJ1-4, the full variable domain reads DVKVTQSSRYLVKRTGEKVFLECVQDMDHENMFWYRQDPGLGLRLIYFSYDVKMKEKGDIPEGYSVSREKKERFSLILESASTNQTSMYLCASSPSTGPEKLFFGSGTQLSVL.

The chain carries TRBV28 and TRBJ2-4, with TRBD1 identical over 9 bases. This CDR3 has 22 residues. Per germline, CDR1 MDHEN and CDR2 SYDVKM. The V segment lost 2 bases and the J segment 3 bases; nucleotides outside the gene matches: 23. CDR3 loop: CASSLARLTRDRDGAIKNIQYF. CDR3 nucleotide sequence: TGTGCCAGCAGTTTAGCACGGCTAACCCGGGACAGGGACGGGGCGATCAAAAACATTCAGTACTTC.

The rearrangement joins TRBV30 to TRBJ2-5, with 9 bases fitting TRBD1. The tail of the sequence fits TRBJ2-7 better, so the J call may be wrong. The CDR3 spans 12 residues. Germline V gives CDR1 GTSNPN, CDR2 SVGIG (reference sequence). The DNA for the CDR3 is TGTGCCTGGAGGGGACAGGGAAGCGAGCAGTACTTC. The encoded protein is CAWRGQGSEQYF.

This clonotype was observed at least ten times. The genes are TRBV5-1 and TRBJ2-6, with no clear D. CDR1 and CDR2 from the germline V gene are SGHRS and YFSETQ. Trimming took 0 bases from V and 1 from J, leaving 5 bases between them. This CDR3 is 15 amino acids long. For the CDR3, the DNA is TGCGCCAGCAGCTTGGGCGTATCTGGGGCCAACGTCCTGACTTTC. Translating gives CASSLGVSGANVLTF.

Here the CDR3 reads CASRANANTGELFF. The CDR3 nucleotides read TGTGCCAGCAGAGCAAACGCGAACACCGGGGAGCTGTTTTTT. This sequence joins TRBV2 and TRBJ2-2, with D hard to call. Trimming took off 6 bases at V and 0 bases at J, with 8 bases between the two ends. This CDR3 is 14 amino acids long. Germline CDR1 and CDR2: SNHLY and FYNNEI.

Only a few counts were recorded for this clonotype. J is TRBJ2-1 and V is TRBV3-1; no clear D. Per germline, CDR1 LGHDT and CDR2 YNNKEL (reference sequence). V was trimmed by 0 bases and J by 6 bases, leaving 12 bases between them. The CDR3 totals 15 residues. The CDR3 DNA sequence: TGTGCCAGCAGCCAAGATCCCTCAATTGGCAATGAGCAGTTCTTC. Translating gives CASSQDPSIGNEQFF.

The CDR3, as DNA: TGTGCCAGCAGCGTAGAAAGCGGGCAAGAGACCCAGTACTTC. This codes for CASSVESGQETQYF. The genes are TRBV9 and TRBJ2-5, with a possible D match to TRBD2 (6 bases). The germline CDR1 and CDR2 sequences are SGDLS and YYNGEE. V was trimmed by 0 bases and J by 2 bases, leaving 8 bases between them. This CDR3 has 14 residues.

In this sample, this clonotype turned up once. V and J are TRBV20-1 and TRBJ2-5; 10 nucleotides line up with TRBD2. V gave up 4 bases and J gave up 4 bases; unmatched junction bases: 15. Germline CDR1 and CDR2: DFQATT and SNEGSKA (reference sequence). CDR3 length: 17 residues. CDR3: CSAILGASGSVGETQYF. CDR3 sequence (DNA): TGCAGTGCTATTCTCGGAGCTAGCGGGAGTGTGGGAGAGACCCAGTACTTC.

This clonotype has a count of ten or more. The chain is built from TRBV20-1 and TRBJ2-1; TRBD2 aligns across 16 bases. The CDR3 has 15 residues. Losses at the gene ends were 4 bases for V and 8 bases for J; bases not matched to a gene: 5. CDR1 is DFQATT and CDR2 is SNEGSKA in the germline V gene (reference sequence). CDR3 in DNA: TGCAGTGCTACCGGGACTAGCGGGAGGGCTCATGAGCAGTTCTTC. This gives the protein CSATGTSGRAHEQFF.

This sequence joins TRBV6-6 and TRBJ2-5; a possible D gene is TRBD1 (6 bases). V lost 8 bases and J 1 base, leaving 17 bases between the germline ends. The CDR3 consists of 15 residues. In germline, CDR1 is MNHNY, CDR2 SVGAGI (reference sequence). CDR3 sequence (DNA): TGTGCCAGCCAAACCGCGGACAGCCCCCAAGAGACCCAGTACTTC. It is translated as CASQTADSPQETQYF.

This chain uses TRBV7-2 with TRBJ2-2, with a tentative D call TRBD2 (5 bases). Trimming cost V 5 bases and J 1 base, with 14 bases left between them. The CDR3 covers 16 residues. Germline lookup yields CDR1 SGHTA and CDR2 FQGNSA. The CDR3 sequence: CASSRIRGLNTGELFF. CDR3 in DNA: TGTGCCAGCAGCCGAATTCGAGGGCTGAACACCGGGGAGCTGTTTTTT.

This clonotype occurred many times. The chain is built from TRBV11-2 and TRBJ2-7; 9 bases map to TRBD2. V shed 3 bases, J shed 7 bases, and the junction held 7 bases outside the gene matches. Looked up from germline, CDR1 is SGHAT and CDR2 is FQNNGV. The CDR3 runs to 14 residues. The CDR3 nucleotides are TGTGCCAGCAGCTTTGTGGCGGGAGGGGGGGAGCAGTACTTC. Translation: CASSFVAGGGEQYF.

The chain links TRBV7-2 to TRBJ2-3; the D call may be TRBD1 or TRBD2 (6 bases each). Trimming left V 4 bases short and J 2 bases short, with 16 bases between. Germline V lookup: CDR1 SGHTA, CDR2 FQGNSA. This CDR3 has 16 residues. The CDR3 DNA reads as TGTGCCAGCAGCTCAGGGGCGGGGCACCCCACAGATACGCAGTATTTT. Translated: CASSSGAGHPTDTQYF. The full variable domain, completed using reference TRBV7-2 and TRBJ2-3, is GAGVSQSPSNKVTEKGKDVELRCDPISGHTALYWYRQSLGQGLEFLIYFQGNSAPDKSGLPSDRFSAERTGGSVSTLTIQRTQQEDSAVYLCASSSGAGHPTDTQYFGPGTRLTVL.

V gene TRBV9 combines with J gene TRBJ1-2; D gene uncertain. In germline, CDR1 is SGDLS, CDR2 YYNGEE. Trimming took 2 bases from V and 3 from J, leaving 5 bases between them. The CDR3 extends over 12 amino acids. The CDR3 loop reads CASSVVDYGYTF. The DNA of the CDR3 is TGTGCCAGCAGCGTGGTCGACTATGGCTACACCTTC.

The V gene is TRBV19, the J gene TRBJ2-1, with D perhaps TRBD1 (5 bases). Germline V gene sequence: CDR1 LNHDA, CDR2 SQIVND (reference sequence). The V end was cut by 9 bases, the J end by 1 base, with 13 bases between. The CDR3 consists of 14 residues. This CDR3 reads CASRAGPSYNEQFF. The CDR3 DNA reads TGTGCCAGCAGGGCCGGGCCTTCCTACAATGAGCAGTTCTTC.

A few counts support this clonotype. The J gene is TRBJ2-3, the V gene TRBV7-2, with D perhaps TRBD2 (6 bases). V dropped 5 bases and J dropped 3 bases, with 15 bases sitting between them. CDR3 length: 15 amino acids. Looked up from germline, CDR1 is SGHTA and CDR2 is FQGNSA. This CDR3 reads CASSPMGGATDTQYF. As DNA, the CDR3 is TGTGCCAGCAGCCCCATGGGCGGGGCTACAGATACGCAGTATTTT.

The rearrangement joins TRBV2 to TRBJ2-4; D may correspond to TRBD1 or TRBD2 (6 bases each). The tail of the sequence fits TRBJ2-7 better, so the J call may be wrong. This CDR3 is 14 amino acids long. CDR1 and CDR2 from the germline V gene are SNHLY and FYNNEI. The CDR3 DNA sequence: TGTGCCAGCAGTGAATGGGGGGCTGCCTACGAGCAGTACTTC. Translating it yields CASSEWGAAYEQYF.

V usage is TRBV5-6 and J usage is TRBJ2-7; D tentatively reads TRBD1 or TRBD2 (5 bases each). The CDR3 extends over 13 amino acids. Per germline, CDR1 SGHDT and CDR2 YYEEEE. The germline V and J ends were trimmed by 4 bases and 5 bases, with 13 bases remaining between them. CDR3 sequence (DNA): TGTGCCAGCAGCCTAGGGACCAACGACGAGCAGTACTTC. This encodes CASSLGTNDEQYF. The entire variable domain, with the rest obtained from reference TRBV5-6 and TRBJ2-7, is as follows: DAGVTQSPTHLIKTRGQQVTLRCSPKSGHDTVSWYQQALGQGPQFIFQYYEEEERQRGNFPDRFSGHQFPNYSSELNVNALLLGDSALYLCASSLGTNDEQYFGPGTRLTVT.

This clonotype has only a few counts. This chain joins TRBV7-9 and TRBJ2-1; D is ambiguous. Germline V CDR1 and CDR2: SEHNR, FQNEAQ (reference sequence). The V end lost 5 bases, the J end lost 8 bases, and 13 bases lay between the germline ends. This CDR3 spans 13 amino acids. The CDR3 loop reads CASSLKTSDEQFF. The CDR3 DNA follows: TGTGCCAGCAGCCTCAAGACTTCCGATGAGCAGTTCTTC.

The V and J genes are TRBV29-1 and TRBJ2-3, with 9 bases fitting TRBD2. There are 17 residues in the CDR3. Germline CDR1 SQVTM, CDR2 ANQGSEA. V lost 8 bases to trimming and J lost 0 bases; unmatched junction nucleotides: 15. This CDR3 reads CSLQPPRLAASTDTQYF. The CDR3 region has the DNA TGCAGCCTACAGCCCCCCCGACTAGCGGCTAGCACAGATACGCAGTATTTT.

The chain uses TRBV6-9 and TRBJ2-1; D is unresolved. V lost 0 bases and J lost 5, with 20 bases in between. Looked up from germline, CDR1 is MNHGY and CDR2 is SVAAGI. This CDR3 is 18 amino acids long. Here the CDR3 DNA reads TGTGCCAGCAGTTATTCGAAGAGTCCAAGCCTCTTAGACAATGAGCAGTTCTTC. As protein: CASSYSKSPSLLDNEQFF.

The chain links TRBV27 to TRBJ2-1; 8 nucleotides align to TRBD1. CDR1 is MNHEY and CDR2 is SMNVEV in the germline V gene (reference sequence). The CDR3 has 13 amino acids. V trimming: 4 bases; J trimming: 10 bases; junction bases outside the gene matches: 6. In nucleotides, the CDR3 is TGTGCCAGCAGTTCATATCCAGGGGGCGAGCAGTTCTTC. Translating gives CASSSYPGGEQFF.

The chain links TRBV3-1 to TRBJ2-3; D is unclear. Germline-derived CDR1 and CDR2 are LGHDT and YNNKEL (reference sequence). The CDR3 contains 12 residues. V lost 2 bases and J lost 8, with 8 bases in between. The CDR3 coding sequence is TGTGCCAGCAGCCAACAGGACGGTACGCAGTATTTT. Amino acid sequence: CASSQQDGTQYF.

This clonotype was detected only a few times. The J gene is TRBJ2-7, the V gene TRBV20-1; D may be TRBD1 (5 bases). The V gene's germline CDR1 is DFQATT and CDR2 SNEGSKA (reference sequence). Trimming stripped 2 bases from V and 3 bases from J, with 14 bases between. This CDR3 contains 14 residues. CDR3 sequence (DNA): TGCAGTGCTAGAAGGGGTGCAGGGAACTACGAGCAGTACTTC. Its protein is CSARRGAGNYEQYF.

A single count supports this clonotype. Its ends do not fully match the called genes, so a read error is possible. The rearrangement uses TRBV5-1 and TRBJ1-2; no definite D call. The CDR3 contains 12 residues. Germline V gives CDR1 SGHRS, CDR2 YFSETQ. CDR3 sequence reads: CASSLFADGHTF. CDR3 bases: TGCGCCAGCAGCTTGTTTGCGGATGGCCACACCTTC.

Written as DNA, the CDR3 is TGTGCCAGCAGAACAGCTAGCGGGAGCGAAGTACACGAGCAGTTCTTC. Translating it yields CASRTASGSEVHEQFF. J is TRBJ2-1 and V is TRBV6-5; 10 nucleotides agree with TRBD2. The germline gives CDR1 MNHEY, CDR2 SVGAGI. The length of the CDR3 is 16 residues. Losses at the gene ends were 6 bases for V and 10 bases for J; bases not matched to a gene: 15.

To note about this clonotype: This may be a read error, as it is one base from a much larger clone. The chain joins TRBV6-2 or TRBV6-3 to TRBJ2-3; TRBD2 agrees at 11 bases. The CDR3 runs to 14 residues. The germline V gene encodes CDR1 MNHEY and CDR2 SVGEGT. The CDR3 DNA sequence: TGTGCCAGCAGTCGACTAGCGGGAACAGATGCGCAGTATTTT. Translated: CASSRLAGTDAQYF.